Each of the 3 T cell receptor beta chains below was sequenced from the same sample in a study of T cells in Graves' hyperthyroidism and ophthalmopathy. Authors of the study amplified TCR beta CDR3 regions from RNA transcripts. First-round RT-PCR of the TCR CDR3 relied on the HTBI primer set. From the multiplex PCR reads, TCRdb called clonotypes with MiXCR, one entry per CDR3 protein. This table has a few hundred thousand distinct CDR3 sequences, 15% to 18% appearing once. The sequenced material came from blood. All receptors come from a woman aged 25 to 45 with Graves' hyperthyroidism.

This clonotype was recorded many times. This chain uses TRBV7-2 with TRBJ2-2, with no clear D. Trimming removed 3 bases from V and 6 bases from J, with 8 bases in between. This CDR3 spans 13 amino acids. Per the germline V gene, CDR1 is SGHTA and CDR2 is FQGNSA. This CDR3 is CASSFGPAGELFF. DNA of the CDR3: TGTGCCAGCAGCTTCGGCCCCGCCGGGGAGCTGTTTTTT.

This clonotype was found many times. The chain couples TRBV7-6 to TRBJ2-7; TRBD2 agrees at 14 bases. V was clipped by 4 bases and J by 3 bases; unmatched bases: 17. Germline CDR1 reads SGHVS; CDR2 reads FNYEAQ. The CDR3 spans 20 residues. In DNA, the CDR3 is TGTGCCAGCAGCTCTCAGCCGGGACTAGCGGGAGATTGGGCTTTCTACGAGCAGTACTTC. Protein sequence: CASSSQPGLAGDWAFYEQYF.

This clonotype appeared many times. The CDR3 region has the DNA TGTGCCAGCAGCTTGGGGACAGGGATCTACGAGCAGTACTTC. Amino acid sequence: CASSLGTGIYEQYF. V usage is TRBV7-2 and J usage is TRBJ2-7; 9 nucleotides align to TRBD1. The germline CDR1 and CDR2 sequences are SGHTA and FQGNSA. CDR3 size: 14 residues. The J segment lost 3 bases and the V segment lost 3 bases, leaving 3 bases of the junction unmatched.